The T cell receptor beta chain under discussion was sequenced for a study of graft-versus-host responses after intestinal transplantation. Comments on this clone: Its cognate antigen is unknown.

In germline, CDR1 is MGHRA, CDR2 YSYEKL. The CDR3 runs to 17 residues. V gave up 1 base and J gave up 0 bases; unmatched junction bases: 2. Here immunoSEQ multiplex PCR was the method, and the copy in TCRdb shows in-frame clones only, minus some. The sample carries approximately 90,000 clones, around 90% recorded once. This chain links TRBV4-1 with TRBJ2-7, with 14 positions matching TRBD2. Sequences were derived from unstimulated CD8+ T cells sorted from spleen or lymph node cells, sampled before transplant. The TCR originated in a human donor who was the organ donor for an intestinal transplant. The CDR3 DNA reads as TGCGCCAGCAGCCAAGGGACTAGCGGGGGGATCTCCTACGAGCAGTACTTC. Protein sequence: CASSQGTSGGISYEQYF.